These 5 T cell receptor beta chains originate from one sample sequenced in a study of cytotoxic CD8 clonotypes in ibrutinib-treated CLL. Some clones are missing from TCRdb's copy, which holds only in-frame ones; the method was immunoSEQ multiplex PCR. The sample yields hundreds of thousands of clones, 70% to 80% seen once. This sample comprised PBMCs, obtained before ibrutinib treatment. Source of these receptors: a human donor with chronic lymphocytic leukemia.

Here the CDR3 DNA reads TGTGCCAGCAGCCAAGATTTCCCGGCTAGCGGGAGCATGTATTTT. Amino acid sequence: CASSQDFPASGSMYF. The gene calls are TRBV4-2 and TRBJ2-3, with 10 bases fitting TRBD2. This CDR3 has 15 amino acids. The ends lost 0 bases at V and 14 bases at J; junction bases unmatched: 11. The germline gives CDR1 LGHNA, CDR2 YNFKEQ.

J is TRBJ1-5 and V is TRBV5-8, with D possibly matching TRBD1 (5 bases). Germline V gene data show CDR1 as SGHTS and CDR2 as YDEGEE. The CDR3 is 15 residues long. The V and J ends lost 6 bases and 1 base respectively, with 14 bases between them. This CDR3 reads CASTRLRGSNQPQHF. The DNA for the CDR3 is TGTGCCAGCACCCGCCTTAGGGGAAGCAATCAGCCCCAGCATTTT. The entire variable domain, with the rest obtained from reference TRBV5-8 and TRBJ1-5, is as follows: EAGVTQSPTHLIKTRGQQATLRCSPISGHTSVYWYQQALGLGLQFLLWYDEGEERNRGNFPPRFSGRQFPNYSSELNVNALELEDSALYLCASTRLRGSNQPQHFGDGTRLSIL.

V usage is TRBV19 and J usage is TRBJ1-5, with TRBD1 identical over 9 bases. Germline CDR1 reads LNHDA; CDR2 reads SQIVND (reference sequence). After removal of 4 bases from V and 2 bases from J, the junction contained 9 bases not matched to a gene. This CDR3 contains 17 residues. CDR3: CASSTGTGPWGNQPQHF. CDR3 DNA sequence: TGTGCCAGTAGTACCGGGACAGGGCCTTGGGGCAATCAGCCCCAGCATTTT.

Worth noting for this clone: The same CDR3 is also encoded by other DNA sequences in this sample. Here the CDR3 reads CAWSAPGGAPGNTIYF. CDR3 bases: TGTGCCTGGAGTGCGCCGGGAGGGGCTCCTGGAAACACCATATATTTT. The chain links TRBV30 to TRBJ1-3, with a weak D call TRBD1 (5 bases). Trimming left V 1 base short and J 2 bases short, with 15 bases between. The CDR3 is 16 amino acids. Germline V CDR1 and CDR2: GTSNPN, SVGIG (reference sequence).

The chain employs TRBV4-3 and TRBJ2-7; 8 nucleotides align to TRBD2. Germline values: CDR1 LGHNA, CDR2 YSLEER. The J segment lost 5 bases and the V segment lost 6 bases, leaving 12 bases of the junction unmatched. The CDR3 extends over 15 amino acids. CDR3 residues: CASSKKAAGGDEQYF. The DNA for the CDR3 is TGCGCCAGCAGTAAGAAGGCGGCGGGAGGCGACGAGCAGTACTTC.